This T cell receptor beta chain came from a study of blood T cell repertoires in COVID-19. Data came from immunoSEQ multiplex PCR; TCRdb stores just in-frame clones and leaves some out. The sample holds about 320,000 clones, 86% seen once. The germline gives CDR1 SGHVS, CDR2 FNYEAQ. The CDR3 length is 17 residues. V lost 1 base and J lost 3, with 15 bases in between. J is TRBJ1-4 and V is TRBV7-6; possibly TRBD1 for D (5 bases). The TCR comes from a woman in her forties or fifties with acute or convalescent COVID-19. The specimen sequenced was peripheral blood. The CDR3 region is CASSLGQGVAANEKLFF. The CDR3 DNA reads as TGTGCCAGCAGCTTAGGTCAGGGTGTAGCAGCTAATGAAAAACTGTTTTTT.